This T cell receptor beta chain stems from a study of blood T cell repertoires in COVID-19. About the research overall: Samples came from the United States, Italy and Spain, spanning acute and convalescent COVID-19.

CDR3 length equals 13 residues. With 1 base removed from V and 8 bases from J, the gap between germline ends came to 12 bases. Germline V lookup: CDR1 GTSNPN, CDR2 SVGIG (reference sequence). Original data processing: Quantification of nucleated cells was approximated via reference gene primer amplification. Clones were read by immunoSEQ multiplex PCR, and TCRdb kept only the in-frame ones, dropping some. V and J calls plus clone size are reproduced from that table; the DNA served to infer D and trimming. The sample comprises 300,000 to 400,000 clones, around nine tenths of which are singletons, and around 3.5% rests with the top ten.

The TCR comes from a young woman who had recovered from COVID-19. The sequencing sample was made of peripheral blood. The V and J genes are TRBV30 and TRBJ2-1; TRBD1 is a possible D gene (6 bases). CDR3: CAWSGAPGDEQFF. For the CDR3, the DNA is TGTGCCTGGAGTGGGGCCCCAGGGGATGAGCAGTTCTTC.